This TCR beta chain was obtained from a study of sequential checkpoint blockade in melanoma. Background on the study: First-line arms were nivolumab then ipilimumab, or the reverse, randomized 1:1. DNA from 70 to 95 pretreatment tumor samples underwent TCRβ immunosequencing. After nivolumab or ipilimumab alone, about 20 patients had week-13 rebiopsies.

Treatment described: randomized to nivolumab then ipilimumab (arm A) or the reverse (arm B). This clone was seen a handful of times. What it binds is unknown. Germline V CDR1 and CDR2: SGHVS, FQNEAQ. Between the trimmed V and J ends, which lost 2 bases and 5 bases, there was a span of 9 bases. The CDR3 is 13 amino acids. Assay: immunoSEQ multiplex PCR; the TCRdb copy retains only in-frame clones and omits some. This sample has about a thousand clones, with around 25% found just once. Whole-study results and caveats: For nivolumab-first patients, baseline tumor clonality was associated with response.

Sequences were derived from tumor tissue (inferred from file names), sampled from a patient given nivolumab and ipilimumab in sequence. This chain joins TRBV7-8 and TRBJ1-1, with D possibly TRBD1 on 5 matching bases. This sequence was found in a human donor with melanoma. This CDR3 is CASSLYGGTEAFF. The CDR3 DNA sequence: TGTGCCAGCAGCTTATATGGGGGGACTGAAGCTTTCTTT.